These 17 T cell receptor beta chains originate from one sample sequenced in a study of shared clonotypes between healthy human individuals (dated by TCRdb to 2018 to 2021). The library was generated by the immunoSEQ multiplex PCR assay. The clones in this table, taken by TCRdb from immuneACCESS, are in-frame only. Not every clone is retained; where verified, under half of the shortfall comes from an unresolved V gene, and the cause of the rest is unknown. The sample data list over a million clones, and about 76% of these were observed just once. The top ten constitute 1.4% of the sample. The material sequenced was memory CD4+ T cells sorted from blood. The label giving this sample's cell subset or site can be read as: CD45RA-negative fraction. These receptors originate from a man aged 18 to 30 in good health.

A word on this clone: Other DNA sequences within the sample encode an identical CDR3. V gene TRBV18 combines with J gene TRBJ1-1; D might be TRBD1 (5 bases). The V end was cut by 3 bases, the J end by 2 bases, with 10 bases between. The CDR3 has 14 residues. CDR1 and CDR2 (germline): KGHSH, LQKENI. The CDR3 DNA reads TGTGCCAGCTCACCGGGCACAGGTAACACTGAAGCTTTCTTT. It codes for CASSPGTGNTEAFF.

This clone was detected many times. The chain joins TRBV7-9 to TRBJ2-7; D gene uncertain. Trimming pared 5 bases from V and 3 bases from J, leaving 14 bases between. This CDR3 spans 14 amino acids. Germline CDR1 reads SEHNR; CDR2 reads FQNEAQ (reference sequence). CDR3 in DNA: TGTGCCAGCAGCCCAAGCGCTAGAGTCTACGAGCAGTACTTC. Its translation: CASSPSARVYEQYF.

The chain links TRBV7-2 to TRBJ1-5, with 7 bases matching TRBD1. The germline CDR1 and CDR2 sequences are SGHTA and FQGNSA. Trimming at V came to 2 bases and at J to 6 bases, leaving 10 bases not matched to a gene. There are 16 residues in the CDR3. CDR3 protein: CASSLMGTVASQPQHF. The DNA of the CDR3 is TGTGCCAGCAGCTTAATGGGGACAGTCGCGAGTCAGCCCCAGCATTTT.

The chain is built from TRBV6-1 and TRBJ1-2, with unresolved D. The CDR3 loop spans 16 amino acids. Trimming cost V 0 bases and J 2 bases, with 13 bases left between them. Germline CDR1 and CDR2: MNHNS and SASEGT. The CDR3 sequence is CASSEAEGWSNYGYTF. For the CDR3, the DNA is TGTGCCAGCAGTGAAGCCGAAGGGTGGTCCAACTATGGCTACACCTTC.

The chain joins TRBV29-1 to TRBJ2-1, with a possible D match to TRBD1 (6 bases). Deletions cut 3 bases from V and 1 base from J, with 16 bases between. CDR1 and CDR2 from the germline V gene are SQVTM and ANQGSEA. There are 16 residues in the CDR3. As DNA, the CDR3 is TGCAGCGTTGATGGTTTGCCAGGGGCATCCTACAATGAGCAGTTCTTC. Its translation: CSVDGLPGASYNEQFF.

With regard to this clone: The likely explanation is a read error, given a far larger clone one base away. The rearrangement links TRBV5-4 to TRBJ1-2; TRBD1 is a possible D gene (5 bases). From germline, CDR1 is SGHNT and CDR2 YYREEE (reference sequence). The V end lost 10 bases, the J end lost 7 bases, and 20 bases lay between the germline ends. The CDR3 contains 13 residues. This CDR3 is CAGTIGGASGYTF. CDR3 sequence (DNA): TGTGCCGGCACCATAGGAGGGGCGAGTGGCTACACCTTC. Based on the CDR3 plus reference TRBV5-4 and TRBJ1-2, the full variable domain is ETGVTQSPTHLIKTRGQQVTLRCSSQSGHNTVSWYQQALGQGPQFIFQYYREEENGRGNFPPRFSGLQFPNYSSELNVNALELDDSALYLCAGTIGGASGYTFGSGTRLTVV.

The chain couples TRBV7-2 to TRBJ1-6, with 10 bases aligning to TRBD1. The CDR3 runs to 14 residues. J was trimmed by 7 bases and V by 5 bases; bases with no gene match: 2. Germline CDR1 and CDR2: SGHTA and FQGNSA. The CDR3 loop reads CASSGQGVNSPLHF. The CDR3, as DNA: TGTGCCAGCAGCGGACAGGGGGTAAATTCACCCCTCCACTTT. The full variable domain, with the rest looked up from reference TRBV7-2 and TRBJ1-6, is GAGVSQSPSNKVTEKGKDVELRCDPISGHTALYWYRQSLGQGLEFLIYFQGNSAPDKSGLPSDRFSAERTGGSVSTLTIQRTQQEDSAVYLCASSGQGVNSPLHFGNGTRLTVT.

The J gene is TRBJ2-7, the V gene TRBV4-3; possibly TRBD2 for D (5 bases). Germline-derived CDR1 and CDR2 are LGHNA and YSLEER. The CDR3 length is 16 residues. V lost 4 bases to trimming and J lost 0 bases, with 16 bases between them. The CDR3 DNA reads TGCGCCAGCAGCCCCCGAGGAGCGGTACCCTCCTACGAGCAGTACTTC. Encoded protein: CASSPRGAVPSYEQYF.

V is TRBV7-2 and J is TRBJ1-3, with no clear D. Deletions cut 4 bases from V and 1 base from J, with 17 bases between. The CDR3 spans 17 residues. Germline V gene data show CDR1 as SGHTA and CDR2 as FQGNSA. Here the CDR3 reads CASSSARAPFSGNTIYF. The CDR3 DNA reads TGTGCCAGCAGCTCCGCCCGGGCCCCTTTTTCTGGAAACACCATATATTTT.

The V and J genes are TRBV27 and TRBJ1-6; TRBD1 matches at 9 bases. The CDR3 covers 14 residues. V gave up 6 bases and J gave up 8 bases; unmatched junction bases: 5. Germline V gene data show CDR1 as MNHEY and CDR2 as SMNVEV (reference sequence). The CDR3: CASRPQGAYSPLHF. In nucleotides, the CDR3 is TGTGCCAGCAGGCCACAGGGGGCTTATTCACCCCTCCACTTT.

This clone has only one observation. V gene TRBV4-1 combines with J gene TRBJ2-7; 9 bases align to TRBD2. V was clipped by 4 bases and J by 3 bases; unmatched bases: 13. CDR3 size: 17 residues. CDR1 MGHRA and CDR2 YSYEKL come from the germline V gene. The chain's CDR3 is CASSPQEGLAGVYEQYF. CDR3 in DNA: TGCGCCAGCAGCCCCCAAGAGGGGTTAGCGGGGGTCTACGAGCAGTACTTC.

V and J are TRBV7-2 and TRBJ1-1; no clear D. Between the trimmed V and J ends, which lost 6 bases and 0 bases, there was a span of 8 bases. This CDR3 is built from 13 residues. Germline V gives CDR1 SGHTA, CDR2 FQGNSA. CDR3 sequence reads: CASSRAMNTEAFF. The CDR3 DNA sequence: TGTGCCAGCAGTCGGGCCATGAACACTGAAGCTTTCTTT.

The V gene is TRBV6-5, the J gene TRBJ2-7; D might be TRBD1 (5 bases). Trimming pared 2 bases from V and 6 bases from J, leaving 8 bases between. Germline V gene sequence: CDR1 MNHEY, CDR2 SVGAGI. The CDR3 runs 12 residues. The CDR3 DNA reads TGTGCCAGCAGTTACACAAGGGGCGAGCAGTACTTC. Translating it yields CASSYTRGEQYF.

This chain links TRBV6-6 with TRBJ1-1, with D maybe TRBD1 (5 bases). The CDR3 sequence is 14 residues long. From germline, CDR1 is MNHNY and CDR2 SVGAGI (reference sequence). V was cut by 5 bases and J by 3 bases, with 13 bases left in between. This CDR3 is CASSTRVRDTEAFF. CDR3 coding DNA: TGTGCCAGCAGTACACGGGTCAGGGACACTGAAGCTTTCTTT.

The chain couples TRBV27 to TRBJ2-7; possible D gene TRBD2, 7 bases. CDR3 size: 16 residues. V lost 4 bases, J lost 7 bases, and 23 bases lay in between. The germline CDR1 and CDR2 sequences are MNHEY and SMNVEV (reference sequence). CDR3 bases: TGTGCCAGCAGTTCCTCGCGGGGGCCCTCTTTACTAGAGCAGTACTTC. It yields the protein CASSSSRGPSLLEQYF.

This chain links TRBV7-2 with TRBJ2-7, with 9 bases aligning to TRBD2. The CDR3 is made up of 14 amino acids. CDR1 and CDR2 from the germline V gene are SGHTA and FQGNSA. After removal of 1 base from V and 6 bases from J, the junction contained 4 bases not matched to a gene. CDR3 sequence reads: CASSLGGLASEQYF. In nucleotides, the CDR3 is TGTGCCAGCAGCTTAGGGGGACTAGCCAGCGAGCAGTACTTC.

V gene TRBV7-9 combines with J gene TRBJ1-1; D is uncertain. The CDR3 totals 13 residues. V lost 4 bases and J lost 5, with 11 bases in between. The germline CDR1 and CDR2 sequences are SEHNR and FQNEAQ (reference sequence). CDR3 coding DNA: TGTGCCAGCAGCTGGGATACGAGGACTGAAGCTTTCTTT. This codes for CASSWDTRTEAFF.